The source of this T cell receptor (beta chain) is a study of shared clonotypes between healthy human individuals. Study-wide results and limits: What naive subsets generally showed was a larger estimated richness than memory subsets showed. In contrast to clonotypes shared by all four donors, non-shared clonotypes had lower generation probabilities. Even with large depth, rarefaction showed that sorted-subset sequencing was incomplete.

Sequencing was performed with immunoSEQ multiplex PCR; in TCRdb, only in-frame clones are kept and a portion is missing. The sample includes some 2 million clones, 90% to 95% seen only once; the top ten take 0.13%. A word on this clone: Its cognate antigen is unknown.

CDR1 is SGHAT, CDR2 FQNNGV, per germline. This CDR3 is built from 13 residues. The V and J ends lost 0 bases and 5 bases respectively, with 6 bases between them. The rearrangement joins TRBV11-2 to TRBJ2-3; D remains unclear. The sequencing sample was made of naive CD4+ T cells sorted from blood. Subset of the sample: CD45RA+ positively selected. The receptor's source is a young man in good health. This chain's CDR3 is CASSLDWKDTQYF. CDR3 nucleotides: TGTGCCAGCAGCTTAGACTGGAAAGATACGCAGTATTTT.